This entry features one T cell receptor beta chain sequence. This clone's antigen is unknown. The record has no base qualities; no much larger clone is one base away. In total, roughly 670 healthy bone marrow donors made up the cohort. At the time of sampling, every cohort member was nominally healthy, though immune exposures that went unrecorded were likely present. The donor tested CMV seropositive, placing the donor among the 289 seropositive members of the cohort. Each donor provided a peripheral blood sample, and peripheral blood mononuclear cells were used for TCR beta sequencing. The Qiagen DNeasy Blood Extraction Kit was used to extract genomic DNA from the blood cell samples. This specimen comes from a study of cytomegalovirus exposure and HLA in healthy donors (TCRdb year 2017). Turning to the overall study: An earlier analysis of about 560 of the donors reported 250 to 300 Gb of sequence data and around 110 million unique TCR beta sequences obtained from around 190 million T cells. About 300 gigabases of sequencing data and around 80 million unique TCR sequences made up an early release that covered fewer than 650 HLA-typed donors. The genetic ancestry cluster associated with self-reported Caucasian donors included over 65% of the 398 genotyped donors. The study aimed to test whether signatures of past pathogen exposure could be identified by cataloging public T cell receptors. The study used immunosequencing to profile the T cell repertoires of several hundred subjects and linked those repertoires to cytomegalovirus serostatus. A separate validation cohort of approximately 130 different subjects was used in addition to the approximately 610-subject first cohort. To predict cytomegalovirus infection status, the study combined high-throughput TCR immunosequencing, statistical association of individual TCRs with disease status, and machine learning. In a later analysis, previously published TCR beta repertoires from about 640 donors were re-analyzed and high-resolution HLA genotyping was added so that TCR occurrence patterns could be studied. The later analysis used no new phenotypic data to find candidate immune exposures, relying instead on TCR beta sequences and their occurrence across donors. An earlier analysis of 587 of the donors used high-throughput TCR beta sequencing to judge whether each TCR beta V gene segment behaved as functional or pseudogenic. Alongside the repertoire data, information on donor age, sex, ethnicity and CMV serostatus was compiled. Genome-wide SNP genotypes for about 65% of the roughly 700 donors were used in a later genetic analysis, which treated that subset as a discovery cohort. All discovery cohort repertoires had been generated on a single sequencing platform. Both class I and class II loci were covered by HLA typing, at four-digit resolution. The number of typed donors differed by locus: 629-630 for A, B, C, DRB1 and DQB1; 522 for DQA1; fewer than 610 for DPA1; and some 450 for DPB1. Because of strong linkage in the cohort, 4 to 6 DR-DQ haplotypes were treated as single units for association and clustering. Among a few hundred genotyped donors of the cohort, an average of 235,054 unique TCR beta nucleotide sequences were sequenced per donor, roughly a sixth of them non-productive. What the research found in general, with its limitations: According to a later genetic analysis, donors in an Asian-associated ancestry cluster had fewer N-insertions in productive TCRs than the roughly 660-donor mean. A cluster of highly shared sequence variants was judged likely to represent a technical artifact of the sequencing pipeline. A later analysis associated 15,000 to 20,000 TCR beta sequences with specific HLA alleles at a false discovery rate of 0.05. In a later analysis, TCR association rates were found to vary across HLA loci, with the most associated TCRs seen for DRB1 alleles and the fewest for HLA-C alleles. The study listed approximately 150 TCR beta chains as associated with cytomegalovirus. In vitro tests confirmed that a few of the cytomegalovirus-associated TCR beta chains recognize cytomegalovirus antigens. A further reported finding was that TCR beta sequences accurately predicted the HLA-A and HLA-B alleles for most subjects in the first cohort. Compared with equally common non-associated chains, HLA-associated TCR beta chains in a later analysis were more clonally expanded and had lower generation probabilities. Because counts were too low, seventeen rarely observed V segments, including chromosome 9 orphons, were excluded from the earlier analysis of under 650 of the donors. A later genetic analysis associated a missense DCLRE1C variant with V-gene and J-gene trimming of TCR beta chains, and an independent cohort replicated the association. Immune exposure information for the cohort was limited to CMV serostatus. A later analysis reported that several top co-occurrence clusters appeared linked to parvovirus B19, influenza, CMV and Epstein-Barr virus. Broadly in line with IMGT annotations, most TCR beta V segments showed up in productive rearrangements about 90% or about 30% of the time in an earlier analysis of several hundred of the donors. HLA typing was unavailable for some donors at each locus, so association tests used only the typed subset. A later analysis found that most CMV-associated TCR beta chains appeared HLA-restricted, with HLA associations seemingly driven largely by CMV exposure. Some IMGT-functional V segments, including TRBV6-2 and TRBV6-3, could not be distinguished by the 87-base-pair reads and were therefore excluded. Most TCR sequences were seen in very few donors, while some public TCRs were found in many individuals. Presence/absence analyses assumed roughly uniform sequencing depth across donors, an assumption that may not hold. When HLA alleles, especially DR and DQ, strongly co-occurred, TCR associations were difficult to assign to individual alleles. Correlated functional status among segregating V segments might reflect linkage disequilibrium, but an unknown experimental factor could not be ruled out. The classifier was reported to diagnose cytomegalovirus status with high specificity and sensitivity in both the original and validation cohorts. This cohort had only TCR beta chains sequenced, and the lack of alpha or paired-chain data limited which features could be detected. The authors suggested that the approach could potentially be generalized to other disease states and immunological phenotypes.

Libraries came from the immunoSEQ multiplex PCR assay. The multiplex PCR relied on a mix of 60 forward primers for TCR Vbeta segments and 13 reverse primers for TCR Jbeta segments. Amplification of the CDR3 region of rearranged TCR beta genes was performed with a multiplex PCR assay on genomic DNA. The amplified TCR beta libraries were sequenced on the Illumina HiSeq System as 87-base-pair reads. As for the original processing: A later analysis counted about 80 million unique TCR beta chains across the 700 or so repertoires, and some 11 million of these chains were shared by at least two donors. A nearest-neighbor algorithm error-corrected the raw reads and collapsed the reads into unique sequences, merging closely related sequences to remove PCR and sequencing errors. To assign V, D and J gene segments, CDR3 sequences were aligned to IMGT reference sequences. For a sequence to be retained, at least a six-nucleotide match to both a V gene segment and a J gene segment was required. Rearrangements were classified as productive when the CDR3 lacked stop codons and remained in frame with V and J, and all other rearrangements were classified as non-productive. CDR3 was defined by IMGT convention, running from the second conserved V-encoded cysteine to the conserved J-encoded phenylalanine. In an earlier analysis of approximately 500 of the donors, sequences lacking an unambiguous match to a single V gene segment were excluded. In an earlier analysis of 587 of the donors, a V segment was called functional when productive rearrangements were above 56.7%, and segregating when the standard deviation between donors exceeded 5%. A statistical classification framework was developed to diagnose cytomegalovirus status using the catalog of TCR beta chain sequences. V and J gene assignment, in a later analysis, came from comparing TCR nucleotide sequences with IMGT/GENE-DB human TR gene sequences. Using the TCRdist pipeline, a later analysis assigned CDR3 sequences along with most-parsimonious VDJ recombination scenarios. A later analysis defined each TCR beta chain by its CDR3 amino acid sequence plus V-gene family, and excluded reads lacking a unique V-gene family. As a way to deal with suspected cross-contamination and a sequencing artifact, a later analysis dropped roughly 600 nucleotide sequences that were highly shared and had low generation probability. In a later analysis, a clonal expansion index for each public chain was calculated from normalized within-repertoire ranks of inferred template counts. A later analysis computed generation probabilities with a VDJ recombination model fitted to out-of-frame rearrangements, and checked the results against IGoR. Hypergeometric tests were used in a later analysis to score TCR-TCR, TCR-HLA and TCR-CMV co-occurrence, with a repertoire-size bias correction applied to the TCR pairs. False discovery rates were estimated in a later analysis by permuting HLA or CMV assignments 20 times. A later analysis grouped co-occurring TCRs with DBSCAN, adding TCRdist sequence similarity when clustering within HLA-allele-positive subsets. Co-occurrence clustering excluded repertoires with fewer than 30,000 or more than 120,000 public chains, plus five with anomalous nucleotide sharing. This immuneACCESS table, as held by TCRdb, lists in-frame sequences with V and J called but not all clones. Of the missing ones, under half trace to an unresolved V gene in checked studies; the others have no known cause. The DNA gave D and trimming, while V, J and clone size come from that table. This sample gives approximately 110,000 clones in total; approximately 71% of them show up just once. The ten largest clones add up to approximately 5.4% of the sample.

V is clipped by 3 bases and J by 4 bases, and the sequence between their germline boundaries is 12 bases long. The cysteine opens and the phenylalanine closes a CDR3 of 15 amino acids. The only DNA kept is the CDR3, 45 bases in frame from the first base. CDR1 and CDR2 (SGHTA, FQGNSA) derive from the germline V gene. The receptor chain draws on TRBV7-2 and TRBJ1-4, with TRBD1 perhaps the D gene, on 5 matching bases. The sequence derives from a woman aged 70-85 years in good health and CMV-seropositive. Sequencing was performed on PBMCs. The nucleotide sequence reads TGTGCCAGCAGCTTGCAGGGAGGTATTAATGAAAAACTGTTTTTT. Its product reads: CASSLQGGINEKLFF.